This T cell receptor beta chain was identified in a study of CD8 T cells in ankylosing spondylitis. V lost 6 bases, J lost 0 bases, and 4 bases stayed unmatched. The CDR3 is 16 residues long. About this clonotype: The antigen is not known.

Molecular-barcoded quantitative 5'-RACE produced these TCR beta libraries. TCRdb reprocessed the 5' RACE reads via MiXCR and lists one record per CDR3 protein. The sample lists around 150,000 distinct CDR3 sequences; around 20% were seen once. Broader study findings: Matched ankylosing spondylitis synovial fluid reportedly showed significant enrichment of disease-linked clones.

The V gene is TRBV12-3 or TRBV12-4, the J gene TRBJ2-1; 11 nucleotides agree with TRBD2. The TCR comes from a male donor with ankylosing spondylitis or in good health (not recorded which). The sequencing input was blood, either unsorted or a sorted T cell fraction (not recorded which). The CDR3 protein is CASRGTSGSSYNEQFF. The CDR3 DNA follows: TGTGCCAGCAGGGGTACTAGCGGGAGCTCCTACAATGAGCAGTTCTTC.